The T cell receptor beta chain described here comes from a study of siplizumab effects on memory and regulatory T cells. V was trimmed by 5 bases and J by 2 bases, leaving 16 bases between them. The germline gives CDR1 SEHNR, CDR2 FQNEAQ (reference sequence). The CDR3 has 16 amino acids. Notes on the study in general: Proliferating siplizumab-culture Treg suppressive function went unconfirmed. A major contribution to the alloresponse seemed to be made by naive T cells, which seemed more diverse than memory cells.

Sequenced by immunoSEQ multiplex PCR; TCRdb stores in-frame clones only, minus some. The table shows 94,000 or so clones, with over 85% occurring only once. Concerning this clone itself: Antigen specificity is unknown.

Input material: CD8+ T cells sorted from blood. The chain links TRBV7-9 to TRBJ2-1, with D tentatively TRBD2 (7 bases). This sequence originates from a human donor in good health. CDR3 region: CASSPSSGQTYNEQFF. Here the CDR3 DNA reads TGTGCCAGCAGCCCCTCTAGCGGACAGACCTACAATGAGCAGTTCTTC.